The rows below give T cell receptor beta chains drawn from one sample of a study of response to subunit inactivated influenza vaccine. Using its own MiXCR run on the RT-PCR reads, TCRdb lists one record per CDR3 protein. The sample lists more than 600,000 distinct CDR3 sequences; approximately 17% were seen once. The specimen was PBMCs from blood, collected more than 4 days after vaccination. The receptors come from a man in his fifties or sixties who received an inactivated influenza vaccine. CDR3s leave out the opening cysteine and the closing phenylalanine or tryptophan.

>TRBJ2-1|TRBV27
ASSSLAGAFKNEQF
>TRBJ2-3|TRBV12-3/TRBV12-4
ASSSRGEDTQY
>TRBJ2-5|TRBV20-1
SARTVTFELTQY
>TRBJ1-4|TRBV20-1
SAGLNEKLF
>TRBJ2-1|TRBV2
ASGGTFPYNEQF
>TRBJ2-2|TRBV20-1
SASSGVFNTGELF
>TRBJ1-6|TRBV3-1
ASSPGLPGSPLH
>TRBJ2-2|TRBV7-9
ASSWAGANTGELF
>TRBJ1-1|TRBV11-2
ASSARGIDRTEAF
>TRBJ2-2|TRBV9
ASSVGTGGFGELF
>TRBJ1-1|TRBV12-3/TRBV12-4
ASSFPSRPEAF
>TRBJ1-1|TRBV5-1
ASSPLSYTEAF
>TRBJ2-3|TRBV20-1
SARETSQAQY
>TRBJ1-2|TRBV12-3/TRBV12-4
ASSKGYGYT
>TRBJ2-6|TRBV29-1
SVRSQGLVLT
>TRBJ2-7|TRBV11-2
ASSGGRRYEQY
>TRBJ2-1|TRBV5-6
ASSLGGWSSYNEQF
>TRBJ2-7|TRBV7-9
ASSLRSTSGSSYEQY
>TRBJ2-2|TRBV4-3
ASSQDVLAGNTGELF
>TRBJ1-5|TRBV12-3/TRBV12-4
ASSDSSWQPQH
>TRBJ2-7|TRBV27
ASSLSNGAYEQY
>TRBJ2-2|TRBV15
ATSRGGTSGGLNTGELF
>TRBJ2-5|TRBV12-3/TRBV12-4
ASTPVVGGGETQY
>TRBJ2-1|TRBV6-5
ASSYDPLIAGGYNEQF
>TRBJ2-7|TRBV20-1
SASGRGSEQY
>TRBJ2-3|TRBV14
ASSQILSGSTDTQY
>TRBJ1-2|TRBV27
ASTNTGDSLYGYT
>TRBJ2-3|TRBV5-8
ASSRAGGIDTQY
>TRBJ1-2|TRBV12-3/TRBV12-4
ASTTSLYGYT
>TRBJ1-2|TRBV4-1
ASSQVPSTDSYGYT
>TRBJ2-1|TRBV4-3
ASSQYLGGGEQF
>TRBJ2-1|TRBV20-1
SARVGSGSGNEQF
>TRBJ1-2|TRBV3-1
ASSPTGGGGYT
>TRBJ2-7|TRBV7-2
ASSSAGTGIYEQY
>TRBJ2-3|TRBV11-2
ASRRMRVLTDTQY